This T cell receptor (beta chain) was captured by sequencing in a study of blood T cell repertoires in COVID-19. Study information: Sample material is recorded as cDNA or gDNA derived from T cells, B-cell-depleted T cells, or PBMCs.

This CDR3 spans 16 amino acids. The germline V gene encodes CDR1 LNHDA and CDR2 SQIVND (reference sequence). V was pared by 8 bases and J by 4 bases, with 13 bases of the junction left unmatched. Per the original methods: Estimation of nucleated cell counts was performed using reference gene primer amplification. The table came from immunoSEQ multiplex PCR; TCRdb's copy has only in-frame clones and leaves some out. V, J and clone size derive from that table, while D and trimming were established from the DNA sequence. The sample has nearly 300,000 clones, 70% to 90% seen once. The chain carries TRBV19 and TRBJ2-5; 10 bases are a match to TRBD1. The sample was peripheral blood. This TCR derives from a woman in her twenties or thirties who had recovered from COVID-19. The CDR3 DNA sequence: TGTGCCAGTCAACATCGGGGACAGGGGTCGCGAGAGACCCAGTACTTC. It codes for CASQHRGQGSRETQYF.